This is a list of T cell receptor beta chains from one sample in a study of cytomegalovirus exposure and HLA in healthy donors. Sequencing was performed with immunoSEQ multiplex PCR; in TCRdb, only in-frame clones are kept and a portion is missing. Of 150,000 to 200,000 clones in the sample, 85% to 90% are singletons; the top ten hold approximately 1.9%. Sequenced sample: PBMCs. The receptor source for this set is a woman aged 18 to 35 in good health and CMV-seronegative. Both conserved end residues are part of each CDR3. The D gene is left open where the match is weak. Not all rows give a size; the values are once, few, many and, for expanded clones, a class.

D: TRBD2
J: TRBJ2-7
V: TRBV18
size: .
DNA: TGTGCCAGCTCACCAGAAGTAAGGACTAGAACGAGCGAGCAGTACTTC
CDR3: CASSPEVRTRTSEQYF

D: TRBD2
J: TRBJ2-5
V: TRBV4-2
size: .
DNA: TGTGCCAGCAGCCAAGGCAGCGGGGCCCAAGAGACCCAGTACTTC
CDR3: CASSQGSGAQETQYF

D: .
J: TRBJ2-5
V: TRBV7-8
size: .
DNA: TGTGCCAGCATCCTTAGCCGGACAGATCAAAGGGCAGAGACCCAGTACTTC
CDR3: CASILSRTDQRAETQYF

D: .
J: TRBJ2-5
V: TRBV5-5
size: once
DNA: TGTGCCAGCAGCTTGGTGTTAGCACAAGAGACCCAGTACTTC
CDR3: CASSLVLAQETQYF

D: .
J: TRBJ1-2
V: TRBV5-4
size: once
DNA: TGTGCCAGCAGTTCCCCCGCGGGAACGATGGATGGCTACACCTTC
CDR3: CASSSPAGTMDGYTF

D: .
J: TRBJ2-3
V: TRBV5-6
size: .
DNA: TGTGCCAGCAGGGAGGGCCCGAGCACAGATACGCAGTATTTT
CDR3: CASREGPSTDTQYF

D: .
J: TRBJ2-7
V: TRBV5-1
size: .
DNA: TGCGCCAGTTCGCTAGGCGGCACTACCTACGAGCAGTACTTC
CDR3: CASSLGGTTYEQYF

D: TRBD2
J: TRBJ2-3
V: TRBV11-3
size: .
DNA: TGTGCCAGCAGCCCTCTAGCGGGAGCAGATGGCACAGATACGCAGTATTTT
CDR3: CASSPLAGADGTDTQYF

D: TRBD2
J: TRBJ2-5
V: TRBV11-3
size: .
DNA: TGTGCCAGCAGCTCGAGAGAGCGGGAGGGGCCCCAAGAGACCCAGTACTTC
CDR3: CASSSREREGPQETQYF

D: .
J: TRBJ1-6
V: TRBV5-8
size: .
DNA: TGTGCCAGCAGCTTGGGGGCGTCCTATAATTCACCCCTCCACTTT
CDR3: CASSLGASYNSPLHF